One TCR beta chain is described in this entry. Researchers sorted participants into cohorts using their self-reported clinical history. The data originate from a study of blood T cell repertoires in COVID-19. Overall study context: The United States, Italy and Spain provided the acute and convalescent COVID-19 samples. Sources were T cells, B-cell-depleted T cells, or PBMCs; the material itself was cDNA or gDNA.

Source study methods: Estimates of nucleated cell counts were drawn from the amplification of reference gene primers. Data came from immunoSEQ multiplex PCR; TCRdb stores just in-frame clones and leaves some out. That table furnishes V, J and clone size, whereas the DNA furnished D and trimming. The sample records about 260,000 clones, about 83% being singletons. The CDR3 contains 16 residues. From germline, CDR1 is KGHDR and CDR2 SFDVKD. Trimming stripped 5 bases from V and 0 bases from J, with 14 bases between. What was sequenced was PBMCs or T cells enriched from blood (not recorded which). This clonotype was obtained from a woman aged 45 to 65 who had recovered from COVID-19. V and J are TRBV24-1 and TRBJ2-3, with a tentative D call TRBD2 (5 bases). The CDR3 DNA follows: TGTGCCACCAGTGGGGCAGGACTCTCTAGCACAGATACGCAGTATTTT. Amino acids: CATSGAGLSSTDTQYF.